Following are 15 T cell receptor beta chains from one sample sequenced in a study of Ad26.COV2.S vaccination and SARS-CoV-2 variants. The method was immunoSEQ multiplex PCR; TCRdb's version includes in-frame clones alone and lacks a portion of them. Here the sample spans around 100,000 clones, around 82% being singletons. The sample here was peripheral blood, taken after recovery from COVID-19. These receptors all come from a human donor who had recovered from COVID-19.

The gene calls are TRBV15 and TRBJ2-1; TRBD2 agrees at 13 bases. V shed 1 base, J shed 8 bases, and the junction held 11 bases outside the gene matches. Germline V gives CDR1 LNHNV, CDR2 YYDKDF (reference sequence). The CDR3 length is 18 residues. CDR3: CATSRGTSGRWGRDEQFF. The CDR3 DNA follows: TGTGCCACCAGCAGAGGGACTAGCGGGAGATGGGGGAGGGATGAGCAGTTCTTC.

The genes are TRBV2 and TRBJ2-1, with TRBD1 identical over 7 bases. The CDR3 length is 16 residues. The V and J ends lost 4 bases and 2 bases, in that order; junction bases with no gene match: 8. Germline V lookup: CDR1 SNHLY, CDR2 FYNNEI. In DNA, the CDR3 is TGTGCCAGCAGTGGAGGGGGCCCTGGGGCCTACAATGAGCAGTTCTTC. This gives the protein CASSGGGPGAYNEQFF.

The genes are TRBV7-2 and TRBJ2-7, with a possible D match to TRBD2 (5 bases). This CDR3 has 15 amino acids. CDR1 is SGHTA and CDR2 is FQGNSA in the germline V gene. The V gene lost 1 base and the J gene lost 9 bases, with 19 bases spanning the gap. The CDR3 reads CASSLVGLAELGQYF. In nucleotides, the CDR3 is TGTGCCAGCAGCTTAGTAGGGCTAGCCGAACTAGGGCAGTACTTC.

The table lists this clone with a count of one. This chain joins TRBV7-3 and TRBJ1-1; D unresolved. In germline, CDR1 is SGHTA, CDR2 FQGTGA. The CDR3 contains 13 residues. The germline V and J ends were trimmed by 5 bases and 7 bases, with 14 bases remaining between them. CDR3 bases: TGTGCCAGCAGCCCCCCAACGGAAGGTGAAGCTTTCTTT. Translated: CASSPPTEGEAFF.

The chain is built from TRBV6-2 or TRBV6-3 and TRBJ2-1, with 7 bases matching TRBD2. The CDR3 sequence is 15 residues long. The ends lost 4 bases at V and 6 bases at J; junction bases unmatched: 9. CDR1 MNHEY and CDR2 SVGEGT come from the germline V gene. The DNA of the CDR3 is TGTGCCAGCAGTTTTGGCGCGGGAGTGGTCAATGAGCAGTTCTTC. This gives the protein CASSFGAGVVNEQFF.

This clone was observed a single time. This chain uses TRBV7-9 with TRBJ1-2, with D possibly TRBD1 on 6 matching bases. The CDR3 runs 13 residues. Trimming removed 1 base at V and 7 bases at J, with 10 bases between. Looked up from germline, CDR1 is SEHNR and CDR2 is FQNEAQ (reference sequence). The CDR3 protein is CASSLGGPGGYTF. Written as DNA, the CDR3 is TGTGCCAGCAGCTTAGGGGGGCCTGGTGGCTACACCTTC.

This clone was seen only a few times. The V call is TRBV14, the J call TRBJ2-7; TRBD2 matches at 7 bases. In germline, CDR1 is SGHDN, CDR2 FVKESK. The CDR3 consists of 14 residues. The V and J ends lost 1 base and 6 bases, in that order; junction bases with no gene match: 6. The CDR3 loop is CASSQVRREGEQYF. CDR3 bases: TGTGCCAGCAGCCAAGTTCGAAGGGAGGGCGAGCAGTACTTC.

The chain couples TRBV24-1 to TRBJ2-7; D ambiguous. From germline, CDR1 is KGHDR and CDR2 SFDVKD. Trimming took 7 bases from V and 4 from J, leaving 10 bases between them. The CDR3 length is 12 residues. The CDR3 DNA reads TGTGCCACCAGCGACGGCTATTACGAGCAGTACTTC. As protein: CATSDGYYEQYF.

This clone was recorded a few times. The chain uses TRBV18 and TRBJ2-7, with D perhaps being TRBD1 or TRBD2 (5 bases each). CDR1 and CDR2 from the germline V gene are KGHSH and LQKENI. V was cut by 4 bases and J by 0 bases, with 13 bases left in between. This CDR3 comprises 15 residues. Here the CDR3 reads CASSRNRDLSYEQYF. The DNA for the CDR3 is TGTGCCAGCTCACGAAACCGGGACCTCTCCTACGAGCAGTACTTC.

The rearrangement uses TRBV7-2 and TRBJ2-2, with a weak D call TRBD1 (5 bases). Germline CDR1 is SGHTA and CDR2 is FQGNSA. Trimming removed 5 bases at V and 0 bases at J, with 10 bases between. The CDR3 loop spans 15 amino acids. This chain's CDR3 is CASSTGHANTGELFF. As DNA, the CDR3 is TGTGCCAGCAGCACCGGACACGCGAACACCGGGGAGCTGTTTTTT.

The chain employs TRBV12-5 and TRBJ1-1; TRBD1 might be the D (6 bases). The CDR3 length is 14 residues. Trimming stripped 5 bases from V and 6 bases from J, with 16 bases between. Germline CDR1 LGHNT, CDR2 FRNRAP. CDR3 protein: CASGTKGEEAEAFF. CDR3 DNA: TGTGCTAGTGGTACGAAGGGGGAAGAGGCTGAAGCTTTCTTT.

The chain recombines TRBV19 with TRBJ2-7, with unresolved D. The germline V gene has CDR1 LNHDA and CDR2 SQIVND (reference sequence). This CDR3 is 14 amino acids long. The V end lost 7 bases, the J end lost 0 bases, and 13 bases lay between the germline ends. The CDR3 sequence: CASMAKTGSYEQYF. The CDR3 region has the DNA TGTGCCAGTATGGCTAAGACGGGCTCCTACGAGCAGTACTTC.

The gene calls are TRBV5-5 and TRBJ2-7; 7 nucleotides line up with TRBD2. Germline-derived CDR1 and CDR2 are SGHKS and YYEKEE (reference sequence). The CDR3 is 16 amino acids. The V segment lost 0 bases and the J segment 2 bases; nucleotides outside the gene matches: 8. CDR3 in DNA: TGTGCCAGCAGCTTGGGTGCGACTAGCACCCCCTACGAGCAGTACTTC. Encoded protein: CASSLGATSTPYEQYF.

In DNA form, the CDR3 reads TGTGCCAGCACCCATACCTGGGATGTCTCCTACGAGCAGTACTTC. This sequence encodes CASTHTWDVSYEQYF. The rearrangement joins TRBV6-5 to TRBJ2-7, with D unclear. The germline V gene has CDR1 MNHEY and CDR2 SVGAGI. Trimming took off 7 bases at V and 0 bases at J, with 16 bases between the two ends. This CDR3 has 15 residues.

The chain combines TRBV25-1 with TRBJ1-1, with a tentative D call TRBD1 (6 bases). Trimming removed 8 bases at V and 4 bases at J, with 20 bases between. This CDR3 comprises 15 residues. Germline V gene sequence: CDR1 MGHDK, CDR2 SYGVNS. In nucleotides, the CDR3 is TGTGCCAGCTCAATTCAGGGGCCCCTTCTCACTGAAGCTTTCTTT. Its protein is CASSIQGPLLTEAFF.